The T cell receptor beta chain described here comes from a study of shared T cell receptors in the human thymus (dated by TCRdb to the early 2020s). With respect to the entire study: The study examined how the human thymus generates shared, self-reactive T-cell receptor alpha chains.

Comments on this clone: The antigen it recognizes is unknown. One base away there is no much larger clone; base qualities are not given.

Libraries were prepared through the immunoSEQ multiplex PCR assay. The table comes from immuneACCESS by way of TCRdb, which keeps in-frame sequences with V and J called. Part of the clones is missing from these tables; in studies checked, under half for an unresolved V gene and the rest for unknown reasons. The sample data list hundreds of thousands of clones, and around 78% of these were observed just once. 0.01% to 0.015% of the sample comes from the top ten. Unmatched junction bases come to 4, with V trimmed by 3 bases and J by 7 bases. According to the germline V gene (reference sequence), CDR1 reads LNHDA and CDR2 reads SQIVND. The CDR3 contains 14 residues, cysteine and phenylalanine counted. Just the 42-base CDR3 DNA is kept, in frame starting at base 1. These data were likewise used in another study, on human thymus T cells. The second study also describes: In Finland, the donors were immunologically healthy infants who were having open corrective cardiac surgery for congenital heart defects. Thymus tissue was obtained as surgical resects removed during corrective cardiac surgery. Biased V and J gene segment usage appeared to be present in both thymic and peripheral blood repertoires. The related research reported highly overlapping thymic TCR repertoires among unrelated individuals. The study characterized TCR alpha and beta repertoires from seven to nine infant thymus samples and four related peripheral blood samples. Donor ages ranged from about 6 to 244 days, and the cohort comprised about 6 male and a couple of female infants. Thymocytes were mechanically released from the tissue and were stored as pellets of 10-30 million cells at -70 degrees C. A QIAsymphony instrument was used to extract genomic DNA from the frozen cell pellets. The immunoSEQ multiplex PCR assay was used to amplify the TCRB and TCRAD loci from a standardized quantity of quality-controlled genomic DNA. Amplicons spanned the V(D)J region at a length sufficient to cover the CDR3 and identify V and J genes. The commercial immunoSEQ service was used to sequence amplicons on an Illumina platform. Corrections for primer bias and sequencing errors followed previously described methods, while TCRAD and TCRB definitions were based on the IMGT database. The repertoires were analysed using immunoSEQ Analyzer 3.0 and VDJTools for basic statistics, V/J segment usage, diversity estimates, rarefaction and pairwise overlap. Chao1, ChaoE, Efron-Thisted, Shannon and inverse Simpson indices were used to estimate diversity, which was also estimated on datasets down-sampled to the smallest sample. For repertoire overlap, CDR3 nucleotide sequence, V gene and J gene had to match strictly, and clustering was done by Jaccard-based multidimensional scaling. Thymus samples yielded on average approximately 840,000 unique TCRB clonotypes, compared with about 80,000 from blood samples.

The sample taken for sequencing was thymocytes. This TCR was sampled from a boy in the first two years of life with a congenital heart defect. Donor details come from another sample of the same person, matched by shared clones. Rearrangement joined TRBV19 to TRBJ2-2, with 8 bases in between that match TRBD1. The CDR3 corresponds to CASSIRQGSGELFF. The DNA sequence is given as TGTGCCAGTAGTATTAGACAGGGGAGCGGGGAGCTGTTTTTT.